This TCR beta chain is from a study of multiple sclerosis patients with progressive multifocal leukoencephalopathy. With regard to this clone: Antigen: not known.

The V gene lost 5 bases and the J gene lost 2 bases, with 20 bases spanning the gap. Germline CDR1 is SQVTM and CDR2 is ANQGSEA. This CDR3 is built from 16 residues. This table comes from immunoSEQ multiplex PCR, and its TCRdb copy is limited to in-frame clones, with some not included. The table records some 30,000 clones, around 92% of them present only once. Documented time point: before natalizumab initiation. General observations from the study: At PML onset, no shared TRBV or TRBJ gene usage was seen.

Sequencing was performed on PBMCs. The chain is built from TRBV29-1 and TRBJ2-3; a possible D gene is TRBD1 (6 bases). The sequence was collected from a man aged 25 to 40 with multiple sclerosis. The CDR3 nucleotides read TGCAGCGTTAAATCTAACCTAGGGGGATTCACAGATACGCAGTATTTT. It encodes CSVKSNLGGFTDTQYF.